One sample yielded the 15 T cell receptor beta chains listed below, sequenced in a study of blood T cell repertoires in COVID-19. Data came from immunoSEQ multiplex PCR; TCRdb stores just in-frame clones and leaves some out. The sample has 200,000 to 300,000 clones, about 87% seen once. Sequencing was done on a sample of peripheral blood. Every receptor here comes from a woman between 35 and 50 years old who had recovered from COVID-19.

This clone has only one observation. The chain uses TRBV3-1 (or the pseudogene TRBV3-2) and TRBJ2-4; maybe TRBD2 (6 bases). Germline V gene sequence: CDR1 LGHDT, CDR2 YNNKEL (reference sequence). CDR3 length: 13 amino acids. V shed 3 bases and J shed 9 bases, with 12 bases lying between them. In nucleotides, the CDR3 is TGTGCCAGCAGCCAGCAAGGAGGGCGCATTCAGTACTTC. Amino acid sequence: CASSQQGGRIQYF.

This rearrangement joins TRBV9 to TRBJ2-7; D not resolved. Germline assignment: CDR1 SGDLS and CDR2 YYNGEE. V was trimmed by 0 bases and J by 4 bases, leaving 8 bases between them. This CDR3 is 13 amino acids long. CDR3 loop: CASSVGHPYEQYF. CDR3 DNA sequence: TGTGCCAGCAGCGTAGGACACCCTTACGAGCAGTACTTC. The full variable domain, its missing parts supplied by reference TRBV9 and TRBJ2-7, is DSGVTQTPKHLITATGQRVTLRCSPRSGDLSVYWYQQSLDQGLQFLIQYYNGEERAKGNILERFSAQQFPDLHSELNLSSLELGDSALYFCASSVGHPYEQYFGPGTRLTVT.

V gene TRBV27 combines with J gene TRBJ2-7, with TRBD2 matching 11 bases. After removal of 1 base from V and 2 bases from J, the junction contained 4 bases not matched to a gene. CDR3 length: 16 amino acids. Per germline, CDR1 MNHEY and CDR2 SMNVEV (reference sequence). Here the CDR3 reads CASSLFSGGETYEQYF. The CDR3 coding sequence is TGTGCCAGCAGTTTATTTAGCGGGGGGGAAACCTACGAGCAGTACTTC.

This chain connects TRBV6-5 to TRBJ2-3, with D unresolved. V was cut by 8 bases and J by 1 base, with 16 bases left in between. Germline CDR1 reads MNHEY; CDR2 reads SVGAGI. This CDR3 contains 15 residues. The CDR3 sequence: CASEVEVPRTDTQYF. Written as DNA, the CDR3 is TGTGCCAGCGAGGTCGAGGTCCCCCGCACAGATACGCAGTATTTT.

The V and J genes are TRBV19 and TRBJ1-5; 9 nucleotides match TRBD1. V was pared by 8 bases and J by 3 bases, with 5 bases of the junction left unmatched. The CDR3 contains 14 residues. The germline gives CDR1 LNHDA, CDR2 SQIVND (reference sequence). The DNA for the CDR3 is TGTGCCAGTCGACGACAGGGGGTCAATCAGCCCCAGCATTTT. It codes for CASRRQGVNQPQHF.

This chain links TRBV2 with TRBJ1-5; D not resolved. The germline CDR1 and CDR2 sequences are SNHLY and FYNNEI. The CDR3 sequence is 11 residues long. V lost 3 bases to trimming and J lost 6 bases, with 3 bases between them. The CDR3 protein is CASSDGQPQHF. The DNA for the CDR3 is TGTGCCAGCAGTGACGGTCAGCCCCAGCATTTT. The full variable domain, its missing parts supplied by reference TRBV2 and TRBJ1-5, is EPEVTQTPSHQVTQMGQEVILRCVPISNHLYFYWYRQILGQKVEFLVSFYNNEISEKSEIFDDQFSVERPDGSNFTLKIRSTKLEDSAMYFCASSDGQPQHFGDGTRLSIL.

The rearrangement uses TRBV29-1 and TRBJ2-2; 9 bases agree with TRBD1. The CDR3 extends over 14 amino acids. Trimming removed 4 bases from V and 7 bases from J; junction bases left unmatched: 7. The V gene's germline CDR1 is SQVTM and CDR2 ANQGSEA. Written as DNA, the CDR3 is TGCAGCGTTGTGTGGGACAGGGATGTCGGGGAGCTGTTTTTT. It translates to CSVVWDRDVGELFF.

The count of this clone is one. The V gene is TRBV4-1, the J gene TRBJ1-1, with unresolved D. Germline loops: CDR1 MGHRA, CDR2 YSYEKL. The V end lost 0 bases, the J end lost 4 bases, and 6 bases lay between the germline ends. This CDR3 is built from 13 residues. Here the CDR3 DNA reads TGCGCCAGCAGCCAAGATACGGGCACTGAAGCTTTCTTT. Residues: CASSQDTGTEAFF.

The V call is TRBV19, the J call TRBJ2-1, with 14 positions matching TRBD2. V lost 7 bases and J lost 3; bases outside the gene matches: 8. Germline CDR1 is LNHDA and CDR2 is SQIVND (reference sequence). CDR3 length: 17 amino acids. As DNA, the CDR3 is TGTGCCAGTACCGCGGGACTAGCGGGGGCCTTCTACAATGAGCAGTTCTTC. Protein product: CASTAGLAGAFYNEQFF. The entire variable domain, with the rest obtained from reference TRBV19 and TRBJ2-1, is as follows: DGGITQSPKYLFRKEGQNVTLSCEQNLNHDAMYWYRQDPGQGLRLIYYSQIVNDFQKGDIAEGYSVSREKKESFPLTVTSAQKNPTAFYLCASTAGLAGAFYNEQFFGPGTRLTVL.

The chain uses TRBV10-3 and TRBJ1-5; 9 nucleotides agree with TRBD1. Trimming removed 0 bases from V and 7 bases from J; junction bases left unmatched: 7. The CDR3 sequence is 16 residues long. CDR1 is ENHRY, CDR2 SYGVKD, per germline. The CDR3: CAISESPTGGGQPQHF. The CDR3 DNA sequence: TGTGCCATCAGTGAGTCGCCAACAGGGGGCGGACAGCCCCAGCATTTT.

The chain links TRBV14 to TRBJ2-1; TRBD2 aligns across 9 bases. Germline assignment: CDR1 SGHDN and CDR2 FVKESK. The CDR3 has 14 amino acids. V lost 4 bases and J lost 9; bases outside the gene matches: 7. CDR3 in amino acids: CASSLWRGGREQFF. The CDR3 bases are TGTGCCAGCAGCCTGTGGCGGGGGGGCCGTGAGCAGTTCTTC.

CDR3 sequence (DNA): TGTGCCAGCAGCTTGAATGCCGCGGAGACCCAGTACTTC. Translation gives CASSLNAAETQYF. The chain joins TRBV5-5 to TRBJ2-5; D not certain. CDR1 is SGHKS and CDR2 is YYEKEE in the germline V gene (reference sequence). V was pared by 1 base and J by 5 bases, with 9 bases between. The CDR3 has 13 amino acids. Combining the CDR3 with reference TRBV5-5 and TRBJ2-5 gives the whole variable domain DAGVTQSPTHLIKTRGQQVTLRCSPISGHKSVSWYQQVLGQGPQFIFQYYEKEERGRGNFPDRFSARQFPNYSSELNVNALLLGDSALYLCASSLNAAETQYFGPGTRLLVL.

This clone is a singleton in its sample. The chain carries TRBV10-3 and TRBJ1-2; 10 bases align to TRBD1. This CDR3 region has 15 residues. V shed 2 bases, J shed 5 bases, and the junction held 5 bases outside the gene matches. Germline lookup yields CDR1 ENHRY and CDR2 SYGVKD. The CDR3 DNA follows: TGTGCCATCAGTGAGCGACAGGGGGCTCGATATGGCTACACCTTC. This gives the protein CAISERQGARYGYTF.

The chain joins TRBV4-3 to TRBJ1-2; D gene ambiguous. CDR1 and CDR2 from the germline V gene are LGHNA and YSLEER. The CDR3 spans 14 residues. With 3 bases removed from V and 3 bases from J, the gap between germline ends came to 11 bases. CDR3 in DNA: TGCGCCAGCAGCCATAGTTGGCGGGACTATGGCTACACCTTC. As protein: CASSHSWRDYGYTF.

CDR3 DNA: TGTGCCAGCAGCTTAACGCAGGGAAGTCTCTACGAGCAGTACTTC. It yields the protein CASSLTQGSLYEQYF. This rearrangement joins TRBV7-2 to TRBJ2-7, with D possibly matching TRBD1 (5 bases). The V end was cut by 2 bases, the J end by 3 bases, with 14 bases between. Germline values: CDR1 SGHTA, CDR2 FQGNSA. The CDR3 is 15 residues long.